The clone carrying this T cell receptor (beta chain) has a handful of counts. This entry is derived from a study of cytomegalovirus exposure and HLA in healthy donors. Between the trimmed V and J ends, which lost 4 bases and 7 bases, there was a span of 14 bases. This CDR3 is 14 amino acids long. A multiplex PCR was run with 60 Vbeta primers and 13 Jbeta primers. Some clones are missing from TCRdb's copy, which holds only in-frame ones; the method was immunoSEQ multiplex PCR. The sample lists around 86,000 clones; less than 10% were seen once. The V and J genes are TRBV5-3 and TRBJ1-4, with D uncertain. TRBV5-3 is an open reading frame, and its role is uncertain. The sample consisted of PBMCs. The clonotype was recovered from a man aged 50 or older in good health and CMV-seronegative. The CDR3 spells CARSPNRMAEKLFF. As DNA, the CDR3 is TGTGCCAGAAGCCCCAACCGTATGGCTGAAAAACTGTTTTTT.